The 5 T cell receptor beta chains given below trace back to one sample, sequenced in a study of cytomegalovirus exposure and HLA in healthy donors. PCR used 60 Vbeta primers and 13 Jbeta primers. Only in-frame clones appear in the TCRdb table, and some are missing; sequencing was by immunoSEQ multiplex PCR. The repertoire has 120,000 or so clones, roughly 80% of them found once; the top ten carry approximately 3.5%. Sequenced: PBMCs. The receptors shown here come from a woman aged 40 to 50 in good health and CMV-seropositive.

The chain couples TRBV19 to TRBJ2-1, with 7 bases that match TRBD1. V shed 3 bases and J 9 bases; nucleotides not matched to a gene: 17. CDR1 LNHDA and CDR2 SQIVND come from the germline V gene (reference sequence). The CDR3 length is 17 residues. CDR3 DNA sequence: TGTGCCAGTAGTATCTTACAGGGGTTCGGCGGTGGCGGTGAGCAGTTCTTC. It translates to CASSILQGFGGGGEQFF.

V usage is TRBV7-9 and J usage is TRBJ2-3; 7 positions match TRBD2. V lost 5 bases, J lost 2 bases, and 10 bases stayed unmatched. CDR1 and CDR2 from the germline V gene are SEHNR and FQNEAQ (reference sequence). The CDR3 covers 16 residues. As DNA, the CDR3 is TGTGCCAGCAGCCCTCAGCGGGACTTATTCACAGATACGCAGTATTTT. Its protein product is CASSPQRDLFTDTQYF. Full variable domain (remainder filled in from reference TRBV7-9 and TRBJ2-3): DTGVSQNPRHKITKRGQNVTFRCDPISEHNRLYWYRQTLGQGPEFLTYFQNEAQLEKSRLLSDRFSAERPKGSFSTLEIQRTEQGDSAMYLCASSPQRDLFTDTQYFGPGTRLTVL.

V gene TRBV7-9 combines with J gene TRBJ1-1, with D tentatively TRBD1 (6 bases). The V gene's germline CDR1 is SEHNR and CDR2 FQNEAQ (reference sequence). The CDR3 runs 15 residues. Trimming shortened V by 2 bases and J by 0 bases, and 10 bases separated the two germline ends. In nucleotides, the CDR3 is TGTGCCAGCAGCTTAACTCAGGGGATGAACACTGAAGCTTTCTTT. It specifies CASSLTQGMNTEAFF.

This clone was counted once. This chain uses TRBV28 with TRBJ1-2; 9 nucleotides align to TRBD1. The germline V gene has CDR1 MDHEN and CDR2 SYDVKM. The CDR3 sequence is 15 residues long. With V trimmed by 6 bases and J by 2 bases, 7 bases remained unmatched. The CDR3 protein is CASRRTGGRNYGYTF. The CDR3 DNA is TGTGCCAGCAGACGTACAGGGGGCAGGAACTATGGCTACACCTTC.

V usage is TRBV6-6 and J usage is TRBJ2-5; 8 bases agree with TRBD2. TRBJ2-7 explains the end of the DNA better; the J call may be wrong. CDR1 is MNHNY, CDR2 SVGAGI, per germline (reference sequence). The CDR3 runs to 14 residues. The CDR3 coding sequence is TGTGCCAGCAGTTACGGTTCTAGCGGGTACGAGCAGTACTTC. This codes for CASSYGSSGYEQYF.